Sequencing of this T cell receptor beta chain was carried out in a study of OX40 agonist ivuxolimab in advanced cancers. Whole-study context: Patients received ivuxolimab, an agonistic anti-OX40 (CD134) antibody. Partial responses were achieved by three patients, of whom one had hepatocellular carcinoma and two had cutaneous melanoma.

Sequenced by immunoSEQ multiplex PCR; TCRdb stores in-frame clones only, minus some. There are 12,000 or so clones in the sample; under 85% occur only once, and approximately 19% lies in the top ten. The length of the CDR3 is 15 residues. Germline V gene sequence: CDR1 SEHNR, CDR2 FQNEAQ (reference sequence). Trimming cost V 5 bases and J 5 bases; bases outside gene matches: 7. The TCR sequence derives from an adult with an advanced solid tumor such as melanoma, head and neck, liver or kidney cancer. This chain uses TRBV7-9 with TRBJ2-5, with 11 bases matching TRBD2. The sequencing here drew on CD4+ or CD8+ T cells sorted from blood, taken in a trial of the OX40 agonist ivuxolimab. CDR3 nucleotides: TGTGCCAGCAGCATTAGCGGGGGGGCCGAGGAGACCCAGTACTTC. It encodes CASSISGGAEETQYF.